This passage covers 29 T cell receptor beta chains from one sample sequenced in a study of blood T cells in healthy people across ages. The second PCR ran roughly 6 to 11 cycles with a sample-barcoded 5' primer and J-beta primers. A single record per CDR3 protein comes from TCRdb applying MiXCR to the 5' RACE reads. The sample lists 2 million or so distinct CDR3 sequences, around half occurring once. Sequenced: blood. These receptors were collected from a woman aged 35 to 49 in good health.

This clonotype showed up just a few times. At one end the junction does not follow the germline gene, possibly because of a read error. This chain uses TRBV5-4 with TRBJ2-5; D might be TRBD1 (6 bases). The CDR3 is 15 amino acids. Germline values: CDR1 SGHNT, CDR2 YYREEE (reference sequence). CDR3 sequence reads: CASSFGQEQGKTQYF. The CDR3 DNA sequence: TGTGCCAGCAGCTTCGGCCAAGAACAGGGAAAGACTCAGTACTTC.

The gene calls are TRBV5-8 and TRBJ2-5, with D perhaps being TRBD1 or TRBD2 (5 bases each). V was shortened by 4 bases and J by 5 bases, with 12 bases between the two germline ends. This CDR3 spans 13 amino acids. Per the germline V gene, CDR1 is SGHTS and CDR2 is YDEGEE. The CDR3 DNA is TGTGCCAGCAGCCACGGGGCTCCGGAGACCCAGTACTTC. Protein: CASSHGAPETQYF.

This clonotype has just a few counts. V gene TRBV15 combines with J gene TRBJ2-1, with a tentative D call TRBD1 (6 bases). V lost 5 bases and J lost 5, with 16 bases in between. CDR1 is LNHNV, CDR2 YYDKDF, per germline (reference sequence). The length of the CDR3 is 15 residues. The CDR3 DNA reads TGTGCCACCAGCCTTACGACAGGCCTAGACAATGAGCAGTTCTTC. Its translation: CATSLTTGLDNEQFF.

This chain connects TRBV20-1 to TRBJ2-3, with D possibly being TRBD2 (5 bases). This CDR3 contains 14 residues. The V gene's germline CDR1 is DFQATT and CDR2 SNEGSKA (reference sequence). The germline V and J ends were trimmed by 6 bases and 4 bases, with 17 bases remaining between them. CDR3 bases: TGCAGTGCCGCCCCCCGGGGTAGCCCAGATACGCAGTATTTT. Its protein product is CSAAPRGSPDTQYF.

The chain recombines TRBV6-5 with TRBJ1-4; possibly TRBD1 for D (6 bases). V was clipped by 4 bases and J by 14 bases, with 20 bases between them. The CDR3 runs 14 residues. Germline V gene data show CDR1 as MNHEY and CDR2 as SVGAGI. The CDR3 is CASSSSGEGVNLFF. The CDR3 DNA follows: TGTGCCAGCAGTTCATCAGGGGAAGGTGTAAACCTGTTTTTT.

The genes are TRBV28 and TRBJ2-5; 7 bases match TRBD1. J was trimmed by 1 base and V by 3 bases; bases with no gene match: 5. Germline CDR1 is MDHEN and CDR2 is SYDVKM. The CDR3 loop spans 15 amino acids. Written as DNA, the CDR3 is TGTGCCAGCAGTTTGCGTAACAGGGGCCAAGAGACCCAGTACTTC. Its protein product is CASSLRNRGQETQYF.

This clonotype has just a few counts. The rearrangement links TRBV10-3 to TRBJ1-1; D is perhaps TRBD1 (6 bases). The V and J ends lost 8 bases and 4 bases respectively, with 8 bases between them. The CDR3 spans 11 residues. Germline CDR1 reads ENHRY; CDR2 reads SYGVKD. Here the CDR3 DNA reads TGTGCCATCGGGGGCGGCACTGAAGCTTTCTTT. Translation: CAIGGGTEAFF.

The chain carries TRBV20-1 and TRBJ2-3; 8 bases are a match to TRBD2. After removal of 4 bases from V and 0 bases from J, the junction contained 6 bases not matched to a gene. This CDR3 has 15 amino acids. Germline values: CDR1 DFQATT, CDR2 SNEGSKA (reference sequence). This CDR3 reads CSATQGLDSTDTQYF. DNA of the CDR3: TGCAGTGCTACTCAGGGACTAGATAGCACAGATACGCAGTATTTT.

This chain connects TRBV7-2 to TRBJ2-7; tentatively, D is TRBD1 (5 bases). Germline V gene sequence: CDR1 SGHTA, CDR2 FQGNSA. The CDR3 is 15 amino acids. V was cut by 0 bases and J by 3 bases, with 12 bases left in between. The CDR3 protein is CASSLASQAHYEQYF. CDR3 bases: TGTGCCAGCAGCTTAGCCTCACAGGCACACTACGAGCAGTACTTC.

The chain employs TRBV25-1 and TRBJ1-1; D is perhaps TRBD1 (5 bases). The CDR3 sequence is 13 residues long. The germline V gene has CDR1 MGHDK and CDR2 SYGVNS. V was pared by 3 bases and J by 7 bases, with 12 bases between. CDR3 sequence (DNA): TGTGCCAGCAGTGATTGGAAGACAGATGAAGCTTTCTTT. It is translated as CASSDWKTDEAFF.

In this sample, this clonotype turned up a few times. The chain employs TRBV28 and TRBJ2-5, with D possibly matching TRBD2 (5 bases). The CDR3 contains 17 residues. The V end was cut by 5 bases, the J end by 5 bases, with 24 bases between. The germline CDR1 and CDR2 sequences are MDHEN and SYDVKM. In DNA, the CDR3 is TGTGCCAGCAGTACGCTCAGAAGCGGTCCTAAACGGGAGACCCAGTACTTC. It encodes CASSTLRSGPKRETQYF. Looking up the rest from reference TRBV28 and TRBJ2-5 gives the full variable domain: DVKVTQSSRYLVKRTGEKVFLECVQDMDHENMFWYRQDPGLGLRLIYFSYDVKMKEKGDIPEGYSVSREKKERFSLILESASTNQTSMYLCASSTLRSGPKRETQYFGPGTRLLVL.

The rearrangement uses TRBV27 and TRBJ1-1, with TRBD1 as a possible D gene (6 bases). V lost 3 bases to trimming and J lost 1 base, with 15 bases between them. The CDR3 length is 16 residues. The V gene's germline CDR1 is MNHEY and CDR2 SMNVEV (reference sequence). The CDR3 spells CASSLTRDTSNTEAFF. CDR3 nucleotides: TGTGCCAGCAGTTTGACGCGGGACACCTCGAACACTGAAGCTTTCTTT.

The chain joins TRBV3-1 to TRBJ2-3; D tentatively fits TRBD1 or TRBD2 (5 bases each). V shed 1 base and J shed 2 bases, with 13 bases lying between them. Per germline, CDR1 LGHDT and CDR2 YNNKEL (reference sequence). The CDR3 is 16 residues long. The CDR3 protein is CASSQAPQGPTDTQYF. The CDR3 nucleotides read TGTGCCAGCAGCCAAGCTCCCCAGGGACCCACAGATACGCAGTATTTT.

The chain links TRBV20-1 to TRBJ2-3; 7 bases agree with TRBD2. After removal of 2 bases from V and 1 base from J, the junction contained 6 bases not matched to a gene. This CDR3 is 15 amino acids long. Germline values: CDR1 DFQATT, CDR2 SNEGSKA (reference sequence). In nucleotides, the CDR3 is TGCAGTGCTAGACCCGTGAGCGGGGGCACAGATACGCAGTATTTT. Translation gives CSARPVSGGTDTQYF.

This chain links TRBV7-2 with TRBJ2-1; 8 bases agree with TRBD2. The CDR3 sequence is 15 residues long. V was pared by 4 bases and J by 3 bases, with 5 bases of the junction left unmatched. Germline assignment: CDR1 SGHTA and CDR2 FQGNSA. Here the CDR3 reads CASSWYGGVYNEQFF. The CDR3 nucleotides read TGTGCCAGCAGCTGGTACGGGGGGGTCTACAATGAGCAGTTCTTC. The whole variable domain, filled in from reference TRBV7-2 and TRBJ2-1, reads GAGVSQSPSNKVTEKGKDVELRCDPISGHTALYWYRQSLGQGLEFLIYFQGNSAPDKSGLPSDRFSAERTGGSVSTLTIQRTQQEDSAVYLCASSWYGGVYNEQFFGPGTRLTVL.

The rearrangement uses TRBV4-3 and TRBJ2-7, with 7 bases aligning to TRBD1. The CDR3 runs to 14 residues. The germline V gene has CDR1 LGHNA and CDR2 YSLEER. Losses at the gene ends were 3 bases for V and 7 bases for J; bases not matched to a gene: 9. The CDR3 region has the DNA TGCGCCAGCAGCCAGCATCGACAGGGCAATGAGCAGTACTTC. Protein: CASSQHRQGNEQYF.

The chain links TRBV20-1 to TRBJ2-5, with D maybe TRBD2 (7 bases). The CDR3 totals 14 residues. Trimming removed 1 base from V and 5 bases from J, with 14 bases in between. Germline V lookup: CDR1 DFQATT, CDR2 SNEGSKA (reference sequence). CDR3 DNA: TGCAGTGCTAGAGGGGAGGGGAGGGGGGAGACCCAGTACTTC. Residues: CSARGEGRGETQYF.

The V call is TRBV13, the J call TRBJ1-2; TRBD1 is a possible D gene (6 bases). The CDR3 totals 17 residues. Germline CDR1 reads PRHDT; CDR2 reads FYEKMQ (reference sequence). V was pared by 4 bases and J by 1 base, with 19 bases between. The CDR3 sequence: CASSYRAGGGNNYGYTF. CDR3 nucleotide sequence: TGTGCCAGCAGCTATCGCGCAGGAGGGGGGAATAACTATGGCTACACCTTC.

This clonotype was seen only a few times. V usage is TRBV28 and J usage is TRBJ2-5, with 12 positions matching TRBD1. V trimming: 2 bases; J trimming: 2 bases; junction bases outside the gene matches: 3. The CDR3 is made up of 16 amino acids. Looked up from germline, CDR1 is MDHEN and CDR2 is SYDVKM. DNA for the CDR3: TGTGCCAGCAGTTTAGGGACAGGGGGCGGGCAAGAGACCCAGTACTTC. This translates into CASSLGTGGGQETQYF.

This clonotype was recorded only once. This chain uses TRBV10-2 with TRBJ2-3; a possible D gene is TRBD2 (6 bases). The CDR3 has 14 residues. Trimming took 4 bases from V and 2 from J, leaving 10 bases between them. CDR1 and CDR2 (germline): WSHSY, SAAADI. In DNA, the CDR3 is TGCGCCAGCAGTGCGGAGGGGTACACAGATACGCAGTATTTT. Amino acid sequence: CASSAEGYTDTQYF.

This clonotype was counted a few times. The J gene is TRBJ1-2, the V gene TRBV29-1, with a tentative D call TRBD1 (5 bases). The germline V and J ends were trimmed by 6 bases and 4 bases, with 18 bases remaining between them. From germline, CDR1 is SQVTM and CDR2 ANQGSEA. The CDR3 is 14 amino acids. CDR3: CSVTGGGAGYGYTF. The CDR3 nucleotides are TGCAGCGTGACCGGGGGAGGGGCAGGCTATGGCTACACCTTC.

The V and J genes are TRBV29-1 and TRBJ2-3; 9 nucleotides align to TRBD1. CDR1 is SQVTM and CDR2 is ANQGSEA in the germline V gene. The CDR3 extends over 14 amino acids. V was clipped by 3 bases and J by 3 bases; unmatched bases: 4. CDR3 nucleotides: TGCAGCGTTGATACAGGGGGCTGGACAGATACGCAGTATTTT. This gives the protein CSVDTGGWTDTQYF.

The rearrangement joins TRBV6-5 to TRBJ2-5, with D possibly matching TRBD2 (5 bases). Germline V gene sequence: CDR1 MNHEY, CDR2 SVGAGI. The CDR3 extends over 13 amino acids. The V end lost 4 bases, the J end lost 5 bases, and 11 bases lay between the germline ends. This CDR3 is CASSSFQRETQYF. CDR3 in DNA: TGTGCCAGCAGTTCCTTTCAGCGGGAGACCCAGTACTTC.

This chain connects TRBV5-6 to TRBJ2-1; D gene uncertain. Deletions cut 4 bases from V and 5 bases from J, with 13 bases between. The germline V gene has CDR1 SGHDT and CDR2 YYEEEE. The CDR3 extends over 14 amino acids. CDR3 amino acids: CASSGDQADNEQFF. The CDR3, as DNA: TGTGCCAGCAGCGGAGACCAGGCTGACAATGAGCAGTTCTTC. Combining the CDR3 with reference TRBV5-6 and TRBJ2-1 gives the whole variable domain DAGVTQSPTHLIKTRGQQVTLRCSPKSGHDTVSWYQQALGQGPQFIFQYYEEEERQRGNFPDRFSGHQFPNYSSELNVNALLLGDSALYLCASSGDQADNEQFFGPGTRLTVL.

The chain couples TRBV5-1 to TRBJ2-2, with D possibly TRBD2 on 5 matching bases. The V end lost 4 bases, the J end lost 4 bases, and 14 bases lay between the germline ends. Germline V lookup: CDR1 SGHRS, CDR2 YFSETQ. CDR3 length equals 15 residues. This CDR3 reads CASSPGSVSTGELFF. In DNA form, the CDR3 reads TGCGCCAGCAGCCCGGGATCGGTTTCCACCGGGGAGCTGTTTTTT.

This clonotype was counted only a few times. This CDR3 is CASSFFSTETQYF. CDR3 nucleotide sequence: TGTGCCAGCAGCTTTTTTTCGACCGAGACCCAGTACTTC. This sequence joins TRBV7-9 and TRBJ2-5; D is uncertain. CDR1 is SEHNR, CDR2 FQNEAQ, per germline (reference sequence). V was clipped by 3 bases and J by 5 bases, with 10 bases between them. CDR3 length equals 13 residues.

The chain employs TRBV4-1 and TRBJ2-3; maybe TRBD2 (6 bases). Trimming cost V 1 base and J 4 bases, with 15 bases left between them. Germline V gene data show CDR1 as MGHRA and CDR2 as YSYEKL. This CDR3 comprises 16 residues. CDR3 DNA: TGCGCCAGCAGCCAAGGTACGGGAGTGAGCCCAGATACGCAGTATTTT. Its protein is CASSQGTGVSPDTQYF.

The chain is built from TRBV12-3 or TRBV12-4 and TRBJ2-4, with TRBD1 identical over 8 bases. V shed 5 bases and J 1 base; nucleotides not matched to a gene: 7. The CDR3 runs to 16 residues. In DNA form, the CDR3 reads TGTGCCAGCAGTCCGTCCAGACAGGGGGCCAAAAACATTCAGTACTTC. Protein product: CASSPSRQGAKNIQYF.

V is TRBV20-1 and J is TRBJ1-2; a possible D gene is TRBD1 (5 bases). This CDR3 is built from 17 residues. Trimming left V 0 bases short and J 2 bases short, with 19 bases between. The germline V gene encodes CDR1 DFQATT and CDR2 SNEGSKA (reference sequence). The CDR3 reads CSARDLGQAGTNYGYTF. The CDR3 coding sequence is TGCAGTGCTAGAGATCTTGGTCAGGCCGGGACCAACTATGGCTACACCTTC.